Below are 17 T cell receptor beta chains sequenced from a single sample in a study of coeliac disease. Only in-frame clones appear in the TCRdb table, and some are missing; sequencing was by immunoSEQ multiplex PCR. The sample contains approximately 6,500 clones, around 66% of which appear only once. Sequencing was performed on lamina propria lymphocytes from the gut. The source is a man aged 50-60 years with active celiac disease.

This clone appeared a few times. The V gene is TRBV5-1, the J gene TRBJ2-1, with 8 bases identical to TRBD2. V lost 9 bases and J lost 1; bases outside the gene matches: 6. The V gene's germline CDR1 is SGHRS and CDR2 YFSETQ. The CDR3 has 14 amino acids. This CDR3 reads CATAAGESYNEQFF. In DNA form, the CDR3 reads TGCGCCACTGCAGCGGGGGAGTCCTACAATGAGCAGTTCTTC.

This chain uses TRBV7-2 with TRBJ1-2; D is possibly TRBD1 (5 bases). Per germline, CDR1 SGHTA and CDR2 FQGNSA. Between the trimmed V and J ends, which lost 4 bases and 0 bases, there was a span of 18 bases. The CDR3 totals 17 residues. The CDR3 DNA sequence: TGTGCCAGCAGCTCCAGGGTTGGGCTCGGAGCTAACTATGGCTACACCTTC. Amino acids: CASSSRVGLGANYGYTF.

V gene TRBV7-9 combines with J gene TRBJ2-2, with D perhaps matching TRBD1 (5 bases). This CDR3 spans 12 amino acids. Germline loops: CDR1 SEHNR, CDR2 FQNEAQ (reference sequence). V gave up 5 bases and J gave up 4 bases, with 5 bases separating them. DNA for the CDR3: TGTGCCAGCAGCCAGGGCACCGGGGAGCTGTTTTTT. Amino acid sequence: CASSQGTGELFF.

CDR3 DNA: TGTGCCAGCAGCCGGGGTCACACTGAAGCTTTCTTT. Translated: CASSRGHTEAFF. The rearrangement joins TRBV6-4 to TRBJ1-1, with D hard to call. The CDR3 loop spans 12 amino acids. Germline V CDR1 and CDR2: MRHNA, SNTAGT. The V and J ends lost 6 bases and 3 bases respectively, with 8 bases between them.

This chain connects TRBV19 to TRBJ1-6; TRBD1 aligns across 12 bases. CDR3 size: 16 residues. Germline V CDR1 and CDR2: LNHDA, SQIVND (reference sequence). V trimming: 5 bases; J trimming: 5 bases; junction bases outside the gene matches: 4. The CDR3 here is CASSWDRGLNNSPLHF. DNA of the CDR3: TGTGCCAGTAGTTGGGACAGGGGGCTAAATAATTCACCCCTCCACTTT.

The chain links TRBV9 to TRBJ2-3, with 9 bases aligning to TRBD2. The germline CDR1 and CDR2 sequences are SGDLS and YYNGEE. The trim removed 2 bases at V and 0 bases at J, leaving 10 bases unmatched. This CDR3 has 18 amino acids. CDR3 in amino acids: CASSVRGGGATSTDTQYF. The DNA of the CDR3 is TGTGCCAGCAGCGTCCGCGGCGGGGGGGCAACTAGCACAGATACGCAGTATTTT.

This clone was seen a single time. This rearrangement joins TRBV11-2 to TRBJ2-5, with 15 bases fitting TRBD2. Trimming took 1 base from V and 1 from J; bases not matched to a gene: 7. This CDR3 has 19 amino acids. Germline V gives CDR1 SGHAT, CDR2 FQNNGV. The CDR3 nucleotides read TGTGCCAGCAGCTTAGGAGGACTAGCGGGAGGGCGGGGCCAAGAGACCCAGTACTTC. Protein: CASSLGGLAGGRGQETQYF. The full variable domain, with the rest looked up from reference TRBV11-2 and TRBJ2-5, is EAGVAQSPRYKIIEKRQSVAFWCNPISGHATLYWYQQILGQGPKLLIQFQNNGVVDDSQLPKDRFSAERLKGVDSTLKIQPAKLEDSAVYLCASSLGGLAGGRGQETQYFGPGTRLLVL.

This chain uses TRBV11-2 with TRBJ2-1; the D is unclear. Germline lookup yields CDR1 SGHAT and CDR2 FQNNGV. Trimming shortened V by 0 bases and J by 0 bases, and 9 bases separated the two germline ends. This CDR3 has 16 residues. The CDR3 protein is CASSLEAVSSYNEQFF. In nucleotides, the CDR3 is TGTGCCAGCAGCTTAGAGGCGGTGAGCTCCTACAATGAGCAGTTCTTC. Supplemented by reference TRBV11-2 and TRBJ2-1, the full variable domain reads EAGVAQSPRYKIIEKRQSVAFWCNPISGHATLYWYQQILGQGPKLLIQFQNNGVVDDSQLPKDRFSAERLKGVDSTLKIQPAKLEDSAVYLCASSLEAVSSYNEQFFGPGTRLTVL.

The gene calls are TRBV21-1 and TRBJ1-4; the DNA was not compared with TRBD1, the D call given in the table. TRBV21-1 is noted as a pseudogene. This CDR3 has 18 residues. This CDR3 is CASSKKRQGTTLNEKLFF. The CDR3 nucleotides read TGTGCCAGCAGCAAAAAGAGACAGGGGACTACTCTTAATGAAAAACTGTTTTTT.

The chain links TRBV6-1 to TRBJ2-3; no firm D call. The CDR3 is 13 residues long. V dropped 8 bases and J dropped 1 base, with 10 bases sitting between them. Germline V CDR1 and CDR2: MNHNS, SASEGT. CDR3 residues: CASSLRGTDTQYF. As DNA, the CDR3 is TGTGCCAGCTCCCTCCGGGGCACAGATACGCAGTATTTT.

This rearrangement joins TRBV4-3 to TRBJ1-2; maybe TRBD1 (5 bases). Germline loops: CDR1 LGHNA, CDR2 YSLEER. The CDR3 sequence is 12 residues long. With 4 bases removed from V and 4 bases from J, the gap between germline ends came to 7 bases. The CDR3 DNA sequence: TGCGCCAGCAGCCGGGGGGTCTATGGCTACACCTTC. As protein: CASSRGVYGYTF.

This sequence joins TRBV9 and TRBJ2-3; 12 bases are a match to TRBD2. The CDR3 totals 18 residues. V shed 0 bases and J 2 bases; nucleotides not matched to a gene: 7. Germline CDR1 SGDLS, CDR2 YYNGEE. The CDR3 bases are TGTGCCAGCAGCGTAGCTACATCTAGCGGGGGGGCCACAGATACGCAGTATTTT. Translated, it gives CASSVATSSGGATDTQYF.

The chain employs TRBV25-1 and TRBJ2-3, with 15 bases fitting TRBD2. V shed 2 bases and J 0 bases; nucleotides not matched to a gene: 3. The CDR3 covers 18 residues. The V gene's germline CDR1 is MGHDK and CDR2 SYGVNS. CDR3 in amino acids: CASSEGLAGGESTDTQYF. In DNA, the CDR3 is TGTGCCAGCAGTGAAGGACTAGCGGGGGGGGAGAGCACAGATACGCAGTATTTT.

The chain combines TRBV6-5 with TRBJ2-7, with TRBD1 matching over 8 bases. The CDR3 spans 14 residues. After removal of 7 bases from V and 7 bases from J, the junction contained 12 bases not matched to a gene. Germline loops: CDR1 MNHEY, CDR2 SVGAGI. This chain's CDR3 is CASTPLRQGAEQYF. The CDR3 DNA follows: TGTGCCAGCACCCCCTTACGGCAGGGGGCTGAGCAGTACTTC.

This chain uses TRBV15 with TRBJ2-4; TRBD2 matches at 8 bases. The CDR3 is 17 residues long. V gave up 0 bases and J gave up 0 bases; unmatched junction bases: 4. Germline CDR1 LNHNV, CDR2 YYDKDF (reference sequence). CDR3 nucleotide sequence: TGTGCCACCAGCAGAGAAGCGGGGGCGGGAGCCAAAAACATTCAGTACTTC. Encoded protein: CATSREAGAGAKNIQYF.

V is TRBV28 and J is TRBJ1-1; TRBD1 might be the D (5 bases). Trimming took off 4 bases at V and 1 base at J, with 10 bases between the two ends. The CDR3 sequence is 14 residues long. CDR1 is MDHEN, CDR2 SYDVKM, per germline. The CDR3 DNA sequence: TGTGCCAGCAGTTCTACTACAGGGAACACTGAAGCTTTCTTT. This gives the protein CASSSTTGNTEAFF. Together with reference TRBV28 and TRBJ1-1, the CDR3 gives the full variable domain: DVKVTQSSRYLVKRTGEKVFLECVQDMDHENMFWYRQDPGLGLRLIYFSYDVKMKEKGDIPEGYSVSREKKERFSLILESASTNQTSMYLCASSSTTGNTEAFFGQGTRLTVV.

This clone was seen once. This chain connects TRBV7-6 to TRBJ1-1; 8 bases align to TRBD1. Germline CDR1 reads SGHVS; CDR2 reads FNYEAQ. V gave up 5 bases and J gave up 4 bases; unmatched junction bases: 6. The CDR3 loop spans 14 amino acids. CDR3 region: CASSTGGGSTEAFF. The CDR3 DNA sequence: TGTGCCAGCAGCACAGGGGGAGGAAGCACTGAAGCTTTCTTT.